This TCR beta chain originates from a study of identical twins. Using its own MiXCR run on the 5' RACE reads, TCRdb lists one record per CDR3 protein. The table includes around 240,000 distinct CDR3 sequences, about 7% detected once. The germline V gene has CDR1 SGHRS and CDR2 YFSETQ. Trimming took off 1 base at V and 5 bases at J, with 7 bases between the two ends. The CDR3 has 13 residues. This clonotype was found many times. These data were also filed under a second study, of yellow fever vaccine responses in identical twins.

Sequenced sample: memory (CD45RO+) T cells sorted from blood. The chain is built from TRBV5-1 and TRBJ1-5, with a weak D call TRBD1 (5 bases). This sequence was found in a woman under 30 in good health. In nucleotides, the CDR3 is TGCGCCAGCAGCTTGACAGGAGATCAGCCCCAGCATTTT. Its protein is CASSLTGDQPQHF.